This is a list of T cell receptor beta chains from one sample in a study of blood T cell repertoires in COVID-19. Profiled with immunoSEQ multiplex PCR; TCRdb holds only in-frame clones, not every one. The sample records approximately 96,000 clones, 90% to 95% being singletons. The specimen was peripheral blood. These receptors came from a human donor with active COVID-19. The donor label of this sample is uncertain. Each CDR3 is given with its conserved first and last residue. Fields, in order: V gene, D gene, CDR3 length, J gene, clone size, CDR3 DNA, CDR3 protein. The D gene is left open where the match is weak. Only some rows state a clone size, as once, few, many or a class for expanded clones.

TRBV15,-,16,TRBJ2-1,-,TGTGCCACCAGCAGAGTCGGGGTAAGCTCCTACAATGAGCAGTTCTTC,CATSRVGVSSYNEQFF
TRBV7-6,TRBD1,19,TRBJ1-2,-,TGTGCCAGCAGCTTAAGAGGCCCGGGACAGGGAGGTTCGGCGTATGGCTACACCTTC,CASSLRGPGQGGSAYGYTF
TRBV19,TRBD1,12,TRBJ2-7,once,TGTGCCAAGACAGGGGCAAGCTACGAGCAGTACTTC,CAKTGASYEQYF
TRBV18,-,15,TRBJ1-3,once,TGTGCCAGCTCACCGAACCGAGGTACTGGAAACACCATATATTTT,CASSPNRGTGNTIYF
TRBV9,TRBD2,22,TRBJ2-4,-,TGTGCCAGCAGCGTAGCCCCGGGGAAGGGACTAGCGGGATACCTAGCCAAAAACATTCAGTACTTC,CASSVAPGKGLAGYLAKNIQYF
TRBV28,TRBD2,15,TRBJ2-3,-,TGTGCCAGCAGGGGGACTAGCGGTCTAGCAGATACGCAGTATTTT,CASRGTSGLADTQYF
TRBV7-9,-,16,TRBJ2-1,-,TGTGCCAGCAGCTTAGCCCGAGCCGCCTCAGGCAATGAGCAGTTCTTC,CASSLARAASGNEQFF
TRBV6-5,-,14,TRBJ1-5,once,TGTGCCAGCGGGGGAGACAGGAACTATCAGCCCCAGCATTTT,CASGGDRNYQPQHF
TRBV19,-,12,TRBJ1-2,-,TGTGCCAGTAGAACAGGGAGTACTGGCTACACCTTC,CASRTGSTGYTF
TRBV6-4,-,17,TRBJ2-1,-,TGTGCCAGCAGTGACTCTTCCTGGCGGGTAGCCTACAATGAGCAGTTCTTC,CASSDSSWRVAYNEQFF
TRBV7-2,TRBD1,17,TRBJ1-1,-,TGTGCCAGCAGCTTAGACGGGACAGGGTACCTGAACACTGAAGCTTTCTTT,CASSLDGTGYLNTEAFF
TRBV6-1,-,17,TRBJ2-1,-,TGTGCCAGCAGTGAAGCCCAAACGCGGGGACAGTACAATGAGCAGTTCTTC,CASSEAQTRGQYNEQFF
TRBV6-2/TRBV6-3,-,16,TRBJ2-7,once,TGTGCCAGCAGTTACTCGACGGGCAGGGGGAGGACCTTGAAGTACTTC,CASSYSTGRGRTLKYF
TRBV2,TRBD2,14,TRBJ2-5,-,TGTGCCAGCAAGGGACTAGCGACACAAGAGACCCAGTACTTC,CASKGLATQETQYF
TRBV11-2,TRBD1,15,TRBJ2-5,-,TGTGCCAGCAGACACCCCGGCAGGGGGCAAGAGACCCAGTACTTC,CASRHPGRGQETQYF
TRBV19,TRBD1,16,TRBJ1-1,-,TGTGCCAGTAGTTCCCTATCGACAGGGTGGAACACTGAAGCTTTCTTT,CASSSLSTGWNTEAFF
TRBV5-1,-,15,TRBJ2-7,-,TGCGCCAGCAGCTTAACGGCTGACAACTCCTACGAGCAGTACTTC,CASSLTADNSYEQYF
TRBV29-1,-,11,TRBJ1-1,-,TGCAGCGCGGCAATGAACACTGAAGCTTTCTTT,CSAAMNTEAFF
TRBV5-6,-,14,TRBJ1-2,-,TGTGCCAGCAGCCCGGGACAACAAAACTATGGCTACACCTTC,CASSPGQQNYGYTF
TRBV7-2,TRBD1,15,TRBJ1-1,-,TGTGCCAGCAGCTTAACGACAGGGTTAGGCACTGAAGCTTTCTTT,CASSLTTGLGTEAFF
TRBV18,TRBD1,16,TRBJ2-7,-,TGTGCCAGCTCACCACCGGGACAGGTCTCCTCCTACGAGCAGTACTTC,CASSPPGQVSSYEQYF
TRBV4-1,-,15,TRBJ1-2,-,TGCGCCAGCAGCCAAGCCGCTACAGGGTTAAGTGGCTACACCTTC,CASSQAATGLSGYTF